This section outlines one T cell receptor beta chain sequence together with its context. Its specificity is unknown. The data derive from a study of post-analysis software for immune sequencing data. General study points: Five TRBV segments were significantly more frequent in patients than in controls. TRBV5-6, TRBV5-1 and TRBV20-1 were among these segments. Compared with controls, patients showed significantly lower normalized Chao1 diversity.

Tagging with unique molecular identifiers was a feature of the TCR beta cDNA libraries. TCRdb processed the PCR reads anew with MiXCR; each CDR3 protein has one entry. The repertoire holds hundreds of thousands of distinct CDR3 sequences, with approximately 60% as singletons. Trimming took 3 bases from V and 0 from J, leaving 28 bases between them. The CDR3 sequence is 21 residues long. From germline, CDR1 is SGDLS and CDR2 YYNGEE. The sequence was obtained from a girl under 10 years old with multiple sclerosis. Input material: blood. The chain employs TRBV9 and TRBJ2-1; possibly TRBD2 for D (7 bases). DNA of the CDR3: TGTGCCAGCAGCGGCCTCCCAGAGCGGCCGGAGGCGGGGGCCTCCTACAATGAGCAGTTCTTC. Translated: CASSGLPERPEAGASYNEQFF.